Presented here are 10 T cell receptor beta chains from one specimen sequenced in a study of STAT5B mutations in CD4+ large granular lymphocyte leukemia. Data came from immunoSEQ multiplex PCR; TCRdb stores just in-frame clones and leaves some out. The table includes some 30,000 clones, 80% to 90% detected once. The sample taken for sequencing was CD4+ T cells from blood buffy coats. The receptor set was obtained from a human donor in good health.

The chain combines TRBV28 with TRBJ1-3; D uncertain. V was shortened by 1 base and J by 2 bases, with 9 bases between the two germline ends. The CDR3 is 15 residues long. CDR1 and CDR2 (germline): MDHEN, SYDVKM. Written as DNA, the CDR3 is TGTGCCAGCAGTTTATCCGGGGTAGCTGGAAACACCATATATTTT. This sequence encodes CASSLSGVAGNTIYF.

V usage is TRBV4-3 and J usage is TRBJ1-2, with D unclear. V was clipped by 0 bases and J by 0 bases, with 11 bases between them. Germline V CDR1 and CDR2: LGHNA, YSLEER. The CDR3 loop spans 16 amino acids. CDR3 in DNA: TGCGCCAGCAGCCAAGATCTGTCAGGCTCTAACTATGGCTACACCTTC. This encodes CASSQDLSGSNYGYTF.

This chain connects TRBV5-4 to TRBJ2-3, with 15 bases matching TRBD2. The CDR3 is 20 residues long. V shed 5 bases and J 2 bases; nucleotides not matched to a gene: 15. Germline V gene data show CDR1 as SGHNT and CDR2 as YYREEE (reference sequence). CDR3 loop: CASRKPSGLAGGPNTDTQYF. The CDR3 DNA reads TGTGCCAGCAGGAAACCATCTGGACTAGCGGGAGGGCCTAACACAGATACGCAGTATTTT. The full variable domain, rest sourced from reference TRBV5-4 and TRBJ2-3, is ETGVTQSPTHLIKTRGQQVTLRCSSQSGHNTVSWYQQALGQGPQFIFQYYREEENGRGNFPPRFSGLQFPNYSSELNVNALELDDSALYLCASRKPSGLAGGPNTDTQYFGPGTRLTVL.

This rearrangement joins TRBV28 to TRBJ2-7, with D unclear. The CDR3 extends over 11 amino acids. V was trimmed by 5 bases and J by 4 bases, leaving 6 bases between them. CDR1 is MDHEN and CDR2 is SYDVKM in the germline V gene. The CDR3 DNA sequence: TGTGCCAGCAGTGGCATGTACGAGCAGTACTTC. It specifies CASSGMYEQYF.

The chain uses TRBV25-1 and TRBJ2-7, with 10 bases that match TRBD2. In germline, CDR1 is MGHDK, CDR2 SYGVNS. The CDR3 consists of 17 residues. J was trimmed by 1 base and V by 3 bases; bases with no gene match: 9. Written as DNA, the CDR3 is TGTGCCAGCAGTGACGCGGGTATACTAGCGGGGTCCTACGAGCAGTACTTC. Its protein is CASSDAGILAGSYEQYF.

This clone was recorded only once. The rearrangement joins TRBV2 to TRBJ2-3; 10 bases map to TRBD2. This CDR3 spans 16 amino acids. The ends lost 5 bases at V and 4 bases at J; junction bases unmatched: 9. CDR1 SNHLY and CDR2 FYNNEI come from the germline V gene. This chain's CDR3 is CASSIASGSGSDTQYF. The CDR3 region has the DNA TGTGCCAGCAGTATTGCTAGCGGGAGCGGTTCAGATACGCAGTATTTT. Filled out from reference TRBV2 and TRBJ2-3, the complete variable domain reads EPEVTQTPSHQVTQMGQEVILRCVPISNHLYFYWYRQILGQKVEFLVSFYNNEISEKSEIFDDQFSVERPDGSNFTLKIRSTKLEDSAMYFCASSIASGSGSDTQYFGPGTRLTVL.

CDR3 nucleotide sequence: TGTGCCAGCAGTCTAGCCGGTGGGGAGCTGTTTTTT. Protein: CASSLAGGELFF. The chain combines TRBV27 with TRBJ2-2; TRBD2 might be the D (5 bases). Trimming pared 5 bases from V and 8 bases from J, leaving 9 bases between. Germline assignment: CDR1 MNHEY and CDR2 SMNVEV (reference sequence). The CDR3 has 12 amino acids.

The CDR3 loop reads CASSQGRILLETQYF. Here the CDR3 DNA reads TGCGCCAGCAGCCAAGGACGGATCTTGCTGGAGACCCAGTACTTC. The chain employs TRBV4-1 and TRBJ2-5; D is unresolved. This CDR3 has 15 amino acids. V lost 1 base, J lost 5 bases, and 14 bases lay in between. Germline values: CDR1 MGHRA, CDR2 YSYEKL.

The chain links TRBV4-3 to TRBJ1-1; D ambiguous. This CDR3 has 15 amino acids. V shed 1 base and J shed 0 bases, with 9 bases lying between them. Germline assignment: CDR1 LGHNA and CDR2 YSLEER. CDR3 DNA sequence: TGCGCCAGCAGCCAAGGGGGAGGGATGAACACTGAAGCTTTCTTT. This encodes CASSQGGGMNTEAFF.

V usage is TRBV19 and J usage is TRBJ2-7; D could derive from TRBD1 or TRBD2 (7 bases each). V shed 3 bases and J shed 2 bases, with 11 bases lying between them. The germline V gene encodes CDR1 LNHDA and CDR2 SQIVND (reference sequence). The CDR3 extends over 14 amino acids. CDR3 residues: CASSMQGGAYEQYF. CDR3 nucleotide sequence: TGTGCCAGTAGTATGCAGGGGGGGGCCTACGAGCAGTACTTC. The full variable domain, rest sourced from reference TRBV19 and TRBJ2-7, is DGGITQSPKYLFRKEGQNVTLSCEQNLNHDAMYWYRQDPGQGLRLIYYSQIVNDFQKGDIAEGYSVSREKKESFPLTVTSAQKNPTAFYLCASSMQGGAYEQYFGPGTRLTVT.